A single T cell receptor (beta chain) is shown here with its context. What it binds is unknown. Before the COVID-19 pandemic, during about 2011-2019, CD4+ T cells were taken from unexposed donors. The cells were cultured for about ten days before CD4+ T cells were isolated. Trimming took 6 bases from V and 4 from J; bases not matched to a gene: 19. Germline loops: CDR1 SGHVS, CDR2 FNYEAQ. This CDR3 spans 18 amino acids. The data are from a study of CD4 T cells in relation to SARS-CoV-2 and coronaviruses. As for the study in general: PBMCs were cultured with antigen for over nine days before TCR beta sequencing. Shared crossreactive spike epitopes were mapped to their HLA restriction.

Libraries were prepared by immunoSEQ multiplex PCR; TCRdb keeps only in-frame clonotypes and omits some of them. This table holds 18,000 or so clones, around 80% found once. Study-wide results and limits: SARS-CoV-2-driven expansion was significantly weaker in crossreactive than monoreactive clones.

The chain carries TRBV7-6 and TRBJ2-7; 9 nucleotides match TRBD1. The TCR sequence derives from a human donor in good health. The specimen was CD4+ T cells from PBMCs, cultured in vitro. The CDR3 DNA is TGTGCCAGCAGTCCCACTAGGGCGCGGAACAGGGGGCTTTACGAGCAGTACTTC. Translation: CASSPTRARNRGLYEQYF.